This T cell receptor beta chain appears in the sequencing data of a study of T cell responses to AZD1222 COVID-19 vaccine. The repertoire was sequenced with immunoSEQ multiplex PCR; TCRdb's copy has only in-frame clones and lacks some. This table has some 110,000 clones, around 94% appearing once. V lost 3 bases and J lost 4, with 15 bases in between. Germline lookup yields CDR1 MDHEN and CDR2 SYDVKM. The CDR3 loop spans 16 amino acids. The chain links TRBV28 to TRBJ2-2; D is undetermined. The sequence was collected from an adult who received the AZD1222 COVID-19 vaccine. The sequencing here drew on peripheral blood, taken 28 days after the second AZD1222 dose. CDR3 nucleotides: TGTGCCAGCAGTTTTCGGGCCGCGGCACCCACCGGGGAGCTGTTTTTT. This codes for CASSFRAAAPTGELFF.